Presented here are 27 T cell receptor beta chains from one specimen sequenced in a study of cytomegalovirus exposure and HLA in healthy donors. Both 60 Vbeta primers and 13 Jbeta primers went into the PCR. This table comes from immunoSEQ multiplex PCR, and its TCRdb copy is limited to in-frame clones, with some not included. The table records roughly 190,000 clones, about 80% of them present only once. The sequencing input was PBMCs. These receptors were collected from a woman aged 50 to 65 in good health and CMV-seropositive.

CDR3 sequence reads: CASSPRTGELSNQPQHF. DNA of the CDR3: TGTGCCAGCAGCCCCAGGACAGGGGAACTCAGCAATCAGCCCCAGCATTTT. The genes are TRBV7-6 and TRBJ1-5; 9 nucleotides match TRBD1. V lost 5 bases, J lost 1 base, and 9 bases stayed unmatched. The CDR3 extends over 17 amino acids. Germline V CDR1 and CDR2: SGHVS, FNYEAQ.

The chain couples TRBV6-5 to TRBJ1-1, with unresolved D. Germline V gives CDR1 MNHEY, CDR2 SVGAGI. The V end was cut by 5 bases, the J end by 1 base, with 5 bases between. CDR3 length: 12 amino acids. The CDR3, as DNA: TGTGCCAGCAGTCAACAGAACACTGAAGCTTTCTTT. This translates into CASSQQNTEAFF.

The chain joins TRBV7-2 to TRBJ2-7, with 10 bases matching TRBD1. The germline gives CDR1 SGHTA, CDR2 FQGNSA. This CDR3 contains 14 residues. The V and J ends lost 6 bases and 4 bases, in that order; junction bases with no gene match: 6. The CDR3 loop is CASRLTGGSYEQYF. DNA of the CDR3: TGTGCCAGCAGACTGACAGGGGGCTCGTACGAGCAGTACTTC.

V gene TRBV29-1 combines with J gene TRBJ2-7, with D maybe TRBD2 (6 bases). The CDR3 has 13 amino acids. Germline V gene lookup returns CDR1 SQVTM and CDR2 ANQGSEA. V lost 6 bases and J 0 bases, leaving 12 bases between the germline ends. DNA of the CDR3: TGCAGCGTGGATAGCGGAAACTCCTACGAGCAGTACTTC. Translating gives CSVDSGNSYEQYF.

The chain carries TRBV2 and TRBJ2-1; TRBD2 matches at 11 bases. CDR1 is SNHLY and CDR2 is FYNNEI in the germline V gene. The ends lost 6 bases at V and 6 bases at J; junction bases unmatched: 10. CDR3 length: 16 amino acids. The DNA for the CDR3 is TGTGCCAGCAGCTTAGATCCTAGCGGGGGGCTCAATGAGCAGTTCTTC. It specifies CASSLDPSGGLNEQFF. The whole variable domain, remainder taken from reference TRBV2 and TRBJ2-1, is EPEVTQTPSHQVTQMGQEVILRCVPISNHLYFYWYRQILGQKVEFLVSFYNNEISEKSEIFDDQFSVERPDGSNFTLKIRSTKLEDSAMYFCASSLDPSGGLNEQFFGPGTRLTVL.

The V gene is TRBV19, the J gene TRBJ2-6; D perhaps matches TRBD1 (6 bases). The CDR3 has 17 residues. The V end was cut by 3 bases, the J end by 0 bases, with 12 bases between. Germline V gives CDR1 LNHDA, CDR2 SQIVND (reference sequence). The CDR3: CASSIGQWDSGANVLTF. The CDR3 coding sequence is TGTGCCAGTAGTATCGGACAGTGGGACTCTGGGGCCAACGTCCTGACTTTC.

As DNA, the CDR3 is TGCGCCAGCAGCAGGACAGGGGTGACCGATGGAAACACCATATATTTT. Translation gives CASSRTGVTDGNTIYF. This rearrangement joins TRBV5-1 to TRBJ1-3; 9 bases agree with TRBD1. V was pared by 4 bases and J by 3 bases, with 8 bases of the junction left unmatched. The germline gives CDR1 SGHRS, CDR2 YFSETQ. The CDR3 totals 16 residues.

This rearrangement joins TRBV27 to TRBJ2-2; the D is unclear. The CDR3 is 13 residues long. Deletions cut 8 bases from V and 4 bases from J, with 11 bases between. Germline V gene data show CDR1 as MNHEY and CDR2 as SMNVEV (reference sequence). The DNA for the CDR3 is TGTGCCAGCTTAGTCTTGTCCACCGGGGAGCTGTTTTTT. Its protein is CASLVLSTGELFF.

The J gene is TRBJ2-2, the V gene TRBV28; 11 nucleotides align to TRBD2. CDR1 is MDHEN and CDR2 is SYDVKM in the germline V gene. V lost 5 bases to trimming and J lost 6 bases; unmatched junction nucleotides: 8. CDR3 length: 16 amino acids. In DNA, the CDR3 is TGTGCCAGCAGTACCCCTAGCGGGGGGAGTTCCGGGGAGCTGTTTTTT. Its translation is CASSTPSGGSSGELFF.

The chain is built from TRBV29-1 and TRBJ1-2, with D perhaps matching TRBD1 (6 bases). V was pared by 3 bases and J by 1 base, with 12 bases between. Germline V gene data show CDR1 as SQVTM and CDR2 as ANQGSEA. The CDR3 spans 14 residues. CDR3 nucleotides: TGCAGCGTTGATCGGTCAGGGGTTAACTATGGCTACACCTTC. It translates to CSVDRSGVNYGYTF.

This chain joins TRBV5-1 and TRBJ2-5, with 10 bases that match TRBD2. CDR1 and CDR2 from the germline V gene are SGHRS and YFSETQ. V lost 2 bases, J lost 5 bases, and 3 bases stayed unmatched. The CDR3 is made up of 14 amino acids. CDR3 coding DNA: TGCGCCAGCAGCTTAGCGGGGGGGTGGGAGACCCAGTACTTC. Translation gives CASSLAGGWETQYF.

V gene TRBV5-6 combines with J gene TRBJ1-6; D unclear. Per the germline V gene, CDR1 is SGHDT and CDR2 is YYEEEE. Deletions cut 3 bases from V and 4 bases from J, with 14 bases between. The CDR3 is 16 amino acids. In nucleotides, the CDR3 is TGTGCCAGCAGCTGGACCGCGGGAGGGTATAATTCACCCCTCCACTTT. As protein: CASSWTAGGYNSPLHF.

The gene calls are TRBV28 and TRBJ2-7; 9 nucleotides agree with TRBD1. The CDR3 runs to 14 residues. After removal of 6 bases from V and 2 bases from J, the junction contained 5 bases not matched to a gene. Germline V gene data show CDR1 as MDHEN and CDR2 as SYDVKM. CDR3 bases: TGTGCCAGCAGGGTCCGACAGGGGGCCTACGAGCAGTACTTC. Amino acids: CASRVRQGAYEQYF.

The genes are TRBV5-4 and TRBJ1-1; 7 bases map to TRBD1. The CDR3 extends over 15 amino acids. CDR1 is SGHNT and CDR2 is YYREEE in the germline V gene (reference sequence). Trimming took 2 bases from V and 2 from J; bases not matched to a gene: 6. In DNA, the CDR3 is TGTGCCAGCAGCTTAGGAGGGGGCGTTAACACTGAAGCTTTCTTT. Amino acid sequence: CASSLGGGVNTEAFF.

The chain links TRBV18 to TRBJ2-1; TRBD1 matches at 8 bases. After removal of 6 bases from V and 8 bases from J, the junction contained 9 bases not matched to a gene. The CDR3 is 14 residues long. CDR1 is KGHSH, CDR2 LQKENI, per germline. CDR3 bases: TGTGCCAGCTCGCTGAGACAGGGGAAGGATGAGCAGTTCTTC. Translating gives CASSLRQGKDEQFF.

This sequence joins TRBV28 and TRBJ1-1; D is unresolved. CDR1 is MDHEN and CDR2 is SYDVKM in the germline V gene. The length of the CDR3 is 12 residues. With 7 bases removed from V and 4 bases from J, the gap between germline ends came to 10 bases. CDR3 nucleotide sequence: TGTGCCAGCAAGGAGGGTCTCACTGAAGCTTTCTTT. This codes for CASKEGLTEAFF.

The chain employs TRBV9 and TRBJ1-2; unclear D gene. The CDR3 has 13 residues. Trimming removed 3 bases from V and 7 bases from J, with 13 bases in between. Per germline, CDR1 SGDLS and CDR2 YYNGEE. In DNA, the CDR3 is TGTGCCAGCAGCGCGGTAACGGCAGGTGGCTACACCTTC. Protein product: CASSAVTAGGYTF.

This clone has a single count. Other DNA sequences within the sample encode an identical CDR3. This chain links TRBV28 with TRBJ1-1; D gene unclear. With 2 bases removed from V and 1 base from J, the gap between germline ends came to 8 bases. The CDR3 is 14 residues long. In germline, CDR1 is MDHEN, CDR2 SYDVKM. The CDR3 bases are TGTGCCAGCAGTTTACACCGGGGGAACACTGAAGCTTTCTTT. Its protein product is CASSLHRGNTEAFF.

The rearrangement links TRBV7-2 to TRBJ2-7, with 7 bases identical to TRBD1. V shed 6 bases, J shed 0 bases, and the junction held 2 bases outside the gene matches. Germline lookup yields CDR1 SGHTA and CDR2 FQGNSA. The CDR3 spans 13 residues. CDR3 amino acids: CASRRDSSYEQYF. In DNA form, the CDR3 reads TGTGCCAGCAGACGGGACAGCTCCTACGAGCAGTACTTC.

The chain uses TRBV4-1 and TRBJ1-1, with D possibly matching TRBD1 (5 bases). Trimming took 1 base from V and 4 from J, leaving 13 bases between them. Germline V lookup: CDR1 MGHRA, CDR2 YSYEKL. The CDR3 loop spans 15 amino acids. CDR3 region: CASSQVHGAATEAFF. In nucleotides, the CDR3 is TGCGCCAGCAGCCAAGTCCATGGGGCAGCCACTGAAGCTTTCTTT.

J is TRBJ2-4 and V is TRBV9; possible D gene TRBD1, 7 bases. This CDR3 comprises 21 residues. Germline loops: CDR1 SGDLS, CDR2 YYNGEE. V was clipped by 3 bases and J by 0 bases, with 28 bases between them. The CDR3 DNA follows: TGTGCCAGCAGCGCCCAGGGGGGCTCCTTTATGTACTCCCTAGCCAAAAACATTCAGTACTTC. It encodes CASSAQGGSFMYSLAKNIQYF.

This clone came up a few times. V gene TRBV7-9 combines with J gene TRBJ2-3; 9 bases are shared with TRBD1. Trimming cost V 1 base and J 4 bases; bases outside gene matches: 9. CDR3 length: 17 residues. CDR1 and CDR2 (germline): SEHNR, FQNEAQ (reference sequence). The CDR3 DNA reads TGTGCCAGCAGCTTAGGAGGCGGGACAGGGTTTGCAGATACGCAGTATTTT. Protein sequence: CASSLGGGTGFADTQYF.

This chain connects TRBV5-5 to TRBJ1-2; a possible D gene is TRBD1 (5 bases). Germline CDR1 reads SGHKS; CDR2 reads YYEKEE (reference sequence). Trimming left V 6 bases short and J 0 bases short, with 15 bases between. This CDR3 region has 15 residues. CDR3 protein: CASTIYGGTNYGYTF. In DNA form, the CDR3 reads TGTGCCAGCACAATCTACGGGGGGACTAACTATGGCTACACCTTC.

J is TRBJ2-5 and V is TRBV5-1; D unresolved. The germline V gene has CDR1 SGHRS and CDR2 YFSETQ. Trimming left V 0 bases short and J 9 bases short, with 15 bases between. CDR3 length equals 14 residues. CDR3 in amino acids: CASSLVSVGEAQYF. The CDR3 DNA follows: TGCGCCAGCAGCTTGGTCAGCGTAGGCGAGGCCCAGTACTTC.

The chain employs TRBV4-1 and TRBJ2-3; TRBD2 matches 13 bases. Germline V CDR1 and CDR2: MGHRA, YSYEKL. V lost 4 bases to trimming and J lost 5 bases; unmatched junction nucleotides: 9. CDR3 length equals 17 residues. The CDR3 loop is CASSPQLTSGGIDTQYF. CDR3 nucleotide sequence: TGCGCCAGCAGCCCCCAATTGACTAGCGGGGGGATAGATACGCAGTATTTT.

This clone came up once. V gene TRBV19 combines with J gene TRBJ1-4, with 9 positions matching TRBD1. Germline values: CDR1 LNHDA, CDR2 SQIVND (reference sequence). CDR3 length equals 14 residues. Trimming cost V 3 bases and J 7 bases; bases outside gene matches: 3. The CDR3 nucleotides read TGTGCCAGTAGTATGCGACAGGGGGGTGAAAAACTGTTTTTT. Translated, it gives CASSMRQGGEKLFF.

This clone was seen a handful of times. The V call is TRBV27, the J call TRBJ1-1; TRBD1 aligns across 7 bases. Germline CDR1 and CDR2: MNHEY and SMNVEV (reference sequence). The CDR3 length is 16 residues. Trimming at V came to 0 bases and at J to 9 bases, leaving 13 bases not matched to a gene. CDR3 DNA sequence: TGTGCCAGCAGTTTATCGAGGGGGCCTCAACGGGTGAAAGCTTTCTTT. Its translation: CASSLSRGPQRVKAFF.